What follows describes a single T cell receptor beta chain. Produced via immunoSEQ multiplex PCR; TCRdb's table is partial and in-frame only. This sample yields 250,000 or so clones, of which approximately 80% are seen a single time; 1.8% belongs to the top ten. This record comes from a study of blood T cell repertoires in COVID-19. In terms of age and location, participants ranged from about 18 to 95 years and lived in approximately 26 US areas. Germline CDR1 is SGHNT and CDR2 is YENEEA. The CDR3 is made up of 15 amino acids. The V segment lost 3 bases and the J segment 6 bases; nucleotides outside the gene matches: 2.

Sequences were obtained from PBMCs or T cells enriched from blood (not recorded which). This receptor was taken from a man between 60 and 70 years old who had recovered from COVID-19. The chain couples TRBV11-3 to TRBJ1-6; 10 positions agree with TRBD1. CDR3 in amino acids: CASSFRTGGNSPLHF. The CDR3 nucleotides read TGTGCCAGCAGCTTTAGGACAGGGGGTAATTCACCCCTCCACTTT. Variable domain in full (rest from reference TRBV11-3 and TRBJ1-6): EAGVVQSPRYKIIEKKQPVAFWCNPISGHNTLYWYLQNLGQGPELLIRYENEEAVDDSQLPKDRFSAERLKGVDSTLKIQPAELGDSAVYLCASSFRTGGNSPLHFGNGTRLTVT.